The present entry profiles one TCR beta chain with its context. The clone's antigen remains unknown. No per-base quality is available; no much larger clone lies one base away. This sample's treatment or condition label indicates: roughly 19 received Ad26.COV2.S at low or high dose, single or two shots; several received placebo; per-sample allocation not given. Repertoires of vaccine and placebo recipients were sequenced from samples taken on day 63 after the first injection. Cohort 1b enrolled roughly 25 adults aged 18-55 years at a single site in Boston, USA, between 29 July and 7 August 2020. Ad26.COV2.S consisted of a replication-incompetent adenovirus type 26 vector by which a prefusion-stabilized SARS-CoV-2 spike protein from the original Wuhan strain was expressed. This specimen comes from a study of Ad26.COV2.S vaccination and SARS-CoV-2 variants (TCRdb year 2021). For the wider study: Donors in the vaccine arm were drawn from COV1001, a multicentre, randomized, double-blind, placebo-controlled phase I-IIa trial testing Ad26.COV2.S in healthy adults. TCRbeta repertoire sequencing served as the tool for gauging how specific and how broad the SARS-CoV-2-reactive T cell receptors were following Ad26.COV2.S vaccination. Dosing of Ad26.COV2.S was intramuscular, at either 5x10^10 or 1x10^11 viral particles, delivered as one shot or as two shots spaced 56 days apart. Trial participants were randomized into five groups of five: low-dose or high-dose Ad26.COV2.S given once or twice, or placebo on both occasions. A total of 32 samples were included in the TCR-sequenced set, comprising roughly 20 Ad26.COV2.S vaccine recipients, 5 placebo recipients and 8 SARS-CoV-2 convalescent individuals. Blinding of investigators to trial group allocation was maintained during experiments and outcome assessment. Study-wide findings and limitations: After vaccination, spike-specific CD8+ and CD4+ T cell responses were reported to show substantial breadth. According to the authors, total T cell responses may have been underestimated by the TCR breadth and depth analyses. The study lacked the statistical power to compare responses across vaccine doses or regimens. Higher spike-specific TCR breadth was observed in Ad26.COV2.S recipients than in placebo recipients (P = 0.0014). Vaccine and placebo recipients had comparable non-spike TCR breadth, which fits with the vaccine containing only spike.

The germline V gene yields SGHTS for CDR1 and YDEGEE for CDR2. From the cysteine up to the phenylalanine, the CDR3 has a length of 17 residues. Only the CDR3 region is kept as DNA, spanning 51 bases read in frame from base 1. V loses 0 bases, J loses 0 bases, and the germline ends lie 16 bases apart. The immunoSEQ Assay was the method used to sequence TCRbeta CDR3 regions. After extraction, genomic DNA underwent amplification by bias-controlled multiplex PCR, followed by high-throughput sequencing. Per the authors' processing: To quantify the absolute abundance of each unique TCRbeta CDR3 region, sequences were collapsed and filtered. T cell fraction was estimated by normalizing TCRbeta template counts to usable DNA, which was measured by amplifying reference genes present in all nucleated cells. Repertoire TCRs were annotated as SARS-CoV-2-specific by exact matching of V gene, CDR3 amino acid sequence and J gene to a known reactive TCR set. The reference SARS-CoV-2 TCR set came from MIRA and was filtered for enrichment in COVID-19-positive ImmuneCODE repertoires, removing public or cross-reactive TCRs. Using the MIRA antigens, annotated TCRs were further analysed by specific ORF or by position within an ORF. Depth was the summed frequency of annotated unique rearrangements, while breadth was defined as annotated unique rearrangements over total unique productive rearrangements. Two-sided Wilcoxon rank-sum tests were applied when comparing TCR breadth between groups. TCRdb took over this immuneACCESS table, retaining in-frame rearrangements with V and J assigned. Such tables are incomplete; in checked studies, under half of the missing clones stem from an unresolved V gene, and the remainder is unexplained. D and trimming come from the DNA, and the V and J calls and clone size come from that table. The sample profile shows roughly 400,000 clones; 89% of them were found once. Under 2% of the sample is held by the ten biggest clonotypes.

The sequencing here drew on peripheral blood, taken in a trial of Ad26.COV2.S vaccine versus placebo. The rearrangement joined TRBV5-8 to TRBJ2-7; no D gene call is confident. The sequence was collected from a person between 18 and 65 years old who received the Ad26.COV2.S COVID-19 vaccine or a placebo. The CDR3: CASSLASVRRYSYEQYF. The nucleotides are TGTGCCAGCAGCTTGGCGTCCGTCAGGCGATACTCCTACGAGCAGTACTTC.